The text below deals with one T cell receptor (beta chain). This entry comes from a study of Ad26.COV2.S vaccination and SARS-CoV-2 variants. As for treatment: around 19 received Ad26.COV2.S at low or high dose, single or two shots; 5 received placebo; per-sample allocation not given. The samples were gathered on day 63 after the first injection of vaccine or placebo. In Boston, an adult donor aged 18-55 years took part. Vaccine was an Ad26 vector expressing Wuhan-strain SARS-CoV-2 spike. Sequencing was performed with immunoSEQ multiplex PCR; in TCRdb, only in-frame clones are kept and a portion is missing. The sample lists hundreds of thousands of clones, less than 90% occurring once. The CDR3 extends over 14 amino acids. The ends were cut back, 3 bases at V and 5 bases at J, with 12 bases in the middle. Looked up from germline, CDR1 is SGHRS and CDR2 is YFSETQ.

The gene calls are TRBV5-1 and TRBJ2-1; the D gene is possibly TRBD1 (5 bases). The TCR sequence derives from a person between 18 and 59 years old who received the Ad26.COV2.S COVID-19 vaccine or a placebo. The source was peripheral blood, collected in a trial of Ad26.COV2.S vaccine versus placebo. This CDR3 is CASSYKGVDNEQFF. DNA for the CDR3: TGCGCCAGCAGCTATAAAGGGGTGGACAATGAGCAGTTCTTC.